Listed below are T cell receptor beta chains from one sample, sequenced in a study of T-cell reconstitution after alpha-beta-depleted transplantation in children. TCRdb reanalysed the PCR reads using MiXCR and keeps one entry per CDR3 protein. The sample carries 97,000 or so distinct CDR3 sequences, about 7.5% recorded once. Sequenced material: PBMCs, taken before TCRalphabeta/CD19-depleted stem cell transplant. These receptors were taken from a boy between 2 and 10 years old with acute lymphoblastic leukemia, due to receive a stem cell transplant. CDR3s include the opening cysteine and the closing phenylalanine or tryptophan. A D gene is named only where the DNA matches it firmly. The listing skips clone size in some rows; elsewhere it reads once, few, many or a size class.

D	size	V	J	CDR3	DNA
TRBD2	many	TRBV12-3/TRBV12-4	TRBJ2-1	CASSWGGGNEQFF	TGTGCCAGCAGTTGGGGCGGGGGCAATGAGCAGTTCTTC
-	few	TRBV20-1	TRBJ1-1	CSARDLARMNTEAFF	TGCAGTGCTAGAGATCTCGCTCGGATGAACACTGAAGCTTTCTTT
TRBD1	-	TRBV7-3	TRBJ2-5	CASSTQGGQETQYF	TGTGCCAGCAGTACACAGGGGGGCCAAGAGACCCAGTACTTC
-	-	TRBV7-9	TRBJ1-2	CASSGLSIDGYTF	TGTGCCAGCTCGGGACTCTCGATCGATGGCTACACCTTC
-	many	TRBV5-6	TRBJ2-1	CASSFRGNRWNEQFF	TGTGCCAGCAGCTTCCGGGGCAACAGGTGGAATGAGCAGTTCTTC
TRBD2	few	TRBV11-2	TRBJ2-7	CASSLVGMLGTNLYEQYF	TGTGCCAGCAGCTTAGTAGGGATGTTGGGGACTAACCTCTACGAGCAGTACTTC
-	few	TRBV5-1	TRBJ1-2	CASSPRQVNYGYTF	TGCGCCAGCAGCCCCCGACAGGTTAACTATGGCTACACCTTC
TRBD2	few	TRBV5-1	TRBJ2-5	CASSLSPLAGGAETQYF	TGCGCCAGCAGCCTATCCCCCCTAGCGGGGGGCGCGGAGACCCAGTACTTC
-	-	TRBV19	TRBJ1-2	CASSGTLSYGYTF	TGTGCCAGTTCGGGGACCCTCTCCTATGGCTACACCTTC
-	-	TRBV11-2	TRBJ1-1	CASSPGMSNTEAFF	TGTGCCAGCAGCCCGGGTATGTCGAACACTGAAGCTTTCTTT
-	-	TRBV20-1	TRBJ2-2	CSARDSQGIAGELFF	TGCAGTGCTAGAGATAGCCAGGGGATCGCCGGGGAGCTGTTTTTT
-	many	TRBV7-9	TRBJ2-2	CASSLDSRLGELFF	TGTGCCAGCAGCTTGGACAGCCGACTAGGGGAGCTGTTTTTT
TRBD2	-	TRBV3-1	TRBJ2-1	CASSYQPSGGHEQFF	TGTGCCAGCAGCTACCAACCTAGCGGGGGACATGAGCAGTTCTTC
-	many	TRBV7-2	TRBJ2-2	CASSFQGTNTGELFF	TGTGCCAGCAGCTTCCAGGGGACGAACACCGGGGAGCTGTTTTTT
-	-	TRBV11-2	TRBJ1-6	CASSLGRGTGSPLHF	TGTGCCAGCAGCTTAGGGCGGGGCACGGGATCACCCCTCCACTTT
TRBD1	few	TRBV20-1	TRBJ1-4	CSASLRDSGEKLFF	TGCAGTGCTAGCCTCCGGGACAGCGGCGAAAAACTGTTTTTT
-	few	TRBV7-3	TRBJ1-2	CASSLKWLIPEPYVCGYTF	TGTGCCAGCAGCTTAAAATGGTTGATACCAGAGCCGTATGTCTGTGGCTACACCTTC
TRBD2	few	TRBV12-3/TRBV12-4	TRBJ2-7	CASSFTGGLLGVYEQYF	TGTGCCAGCAGTTTCACGGGGGGGCTCTTGGGAGTGTACGAGCAGTACTTC
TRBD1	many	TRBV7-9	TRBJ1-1	CASSLHLTGTGNTEAFF	TGTGCCAGCAGCCTCCACCTTACCGGGACAGGGAACACTGAAGCTTTCTTT
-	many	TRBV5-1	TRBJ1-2	CASSLASSSDFYGYTF	TGCGCCAGCAGCTTGGCTAGTTCATCGGATTTCTATGGCTACACCTTC
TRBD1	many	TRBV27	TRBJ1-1	CASSRQGRSEAFF	TGTGCCAGCAGTCGACAGGGGAGATCTGAAGCTTTCTTT
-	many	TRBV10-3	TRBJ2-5	CAISDSGPETQYF	TGTGCCATCAGTGATTCAGGGCCGGAGACCCAGTACTTC
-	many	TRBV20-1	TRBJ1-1	CSARAQGHTEAFF	TGCAGTGCTAGAGCCCAGGGGCACACTGAAGCTTTCTTT
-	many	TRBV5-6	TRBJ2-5	CASSWSGRYQETQYF	TGTGCCAGCAGCTGGAGTGGCAGGTACCAAGAGACCCAGTACTTC
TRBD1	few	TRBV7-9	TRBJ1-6	CASSTGQGHNSPLHF	TGTGCCAGCAGCACCGGACAGGGCCATAATTCACCCCTCCACTTT
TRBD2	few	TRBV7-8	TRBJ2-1	CASSWTSGGMYNEQFF	TGTGCCAGCAGCTGGACTAGCGGGGGGATGTACAATGAGCAGTTCTTC
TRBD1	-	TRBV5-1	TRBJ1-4	CASSSTGGDGRKLFF	TGCGCCAGCAGCTCGACAGGGGGCGACGGGCGAAAACTGTTTTTT
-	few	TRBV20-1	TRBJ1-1	CSAIGRGNTEAFF	TGCAGTGCTATTGGCAGGGGGAACACTGAAGCTTTCTTT
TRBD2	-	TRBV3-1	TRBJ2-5	CASSQDGAGGRETQYF	TGTGCCAGCAGCCAAGATGGAGCGGGGGGAAGGGAGACCCAGTACTTC
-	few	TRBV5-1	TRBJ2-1	CASSSLTGDNEQFF	TGCGCCAGCAGCTCCTTGACAGGCGACAATGAGCAGTTCTTC
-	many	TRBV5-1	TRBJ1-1	CASSLEGVNTEAFF	TGCGCCAGCAGCTTGGAGGGCGTGAACACTGAAGCTTTCTTT
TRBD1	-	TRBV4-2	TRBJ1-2	CASSQSDRNPNYGYTF	TGTGCCAGCAGCCAGTCGGACAGGAACCCTAACTATGGCTACACCTTC
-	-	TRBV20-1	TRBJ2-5	CSAKRETQYF	TGCAGTGCTAAAAGAGAGACCCAGTACTTC
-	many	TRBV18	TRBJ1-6	CASSPESYNSPLHF	TGTGCCAGCTCACCAGAATCCTATAATTCACCCCTCCACTTT
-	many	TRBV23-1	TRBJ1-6	CASSHRDSPLHF	TGCGCCAGCAGTCACAGGGATTCACCCCTCCACTTT
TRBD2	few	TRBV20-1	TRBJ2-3	CSARDFSAGGTDGRYTQYF	TGCAGTGCTAGAGATTTTAGCGCGGGGGGAACGGATGGTAGATATACGCAGTATTTT
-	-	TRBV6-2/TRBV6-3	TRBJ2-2	CASSYAGELFF	TGTGCCAGCAGTTACGCCGGGGAGCTGTTTTTT
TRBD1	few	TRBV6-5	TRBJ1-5	CASSYSRGGGQPQHF	TGTGCCAGCAGTTACTCGAGAGGGGGCGGTCAGCCCCAGCATTTT
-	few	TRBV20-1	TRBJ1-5	CSASGQIDQPQHF	TGCAGTGCTAGCGGGCAGATCGATCAGCCCCAGCATTTT
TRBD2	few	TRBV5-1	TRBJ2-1	CASSLPRLASPEQFF	TGCGCCAGCAGCTTGCCCCGACTAGCTTCCCCAGAGCAGTTCTTC
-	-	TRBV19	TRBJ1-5	CASRRTGTEHRGQPQHF	TGTGCCAGTAGGCGGACCGGGACGGAGCATCGAGGTCAGCCCCAGCATTTT
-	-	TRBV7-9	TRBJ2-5	CASTLNPVQETQYF	TGTGCCAGCACCCTCAACCCGGTCCAAGAGACCCAGTACTTC
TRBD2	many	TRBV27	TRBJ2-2	CASSVRRGATGELFF	TGTGCCAGCAGCGTTCGGCGGGGGGCGACCGGGGAGCTGTTTTTT
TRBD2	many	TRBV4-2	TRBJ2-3	CASGGATSGSDTQYF	TGTGCCTCCGGAGGGGCGACTAGCGGGTCAGATACGCAGTATTTT
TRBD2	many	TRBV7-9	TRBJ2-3	CASSTSGSSTDTQYF	TGTGCCAGCAGCACTAGCGGTTCTAGCACAGATACGCAGTATTTT
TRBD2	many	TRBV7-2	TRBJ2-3	CASTSSGGGTDTQYF	TGTGCCAGCACCTCTAGCGGGGGCGGCACAGATACGCAGTATTTT